This T cell receptor (beta chain) was recorded in a study of early T cells in non-severe SARS-CoV-2 infection. For the study at large: The input, bulk RNA from unsorted whole blood, was sequenced, and chains were unpaired.

This clonotype was observed at least ten times. TCRdb used MiXCR to reprocess the 5' RACE reads, holding one entry per CDR3 protein. This repertoire shows approximately 60,000 distinct CDR3 sequences, around an eighth found once; its top ten account for 2.5% to 3%. This CDR3 region has 18 residues. The V gene end was trimmed by 1 base and the J gene end by 0 bases; junction bases not matched to a gene: 7. This TCR was sampled from an adult who was a healthcare worker with PCR-confirmed SARS-CoV-2 infection or an uninfected control (not recorded which). V gene TRBV12-3 or TRBV12-4 combines with J gene TRBJ2-1, with 9 bases lining up with TRBD2. Sequencing was carried out using whole blood. The CDR3: CASSLGASGKSSYNEQFF. CDR3 bases: TGTGCCAGCAGTTTAGGAGCTAGCGGGAAGAGCTCCTACAATGAGCAGTTCTTC.